This note documents a single T cell receptor (beta chain) sequence. Its antigen is unknown. There are no base qualities to consult, and no much larger clone falls within one base. This entry belongs to a study of cytomegalovirus exposure and HLA in healthy donors (dated by TCRdb to the late 2010s). About the study as a whole: An earlier analysis of some 550 of the donors reported approximately 300 Gb of sequence data and more than 90 million unique TCR beta sequences from approximately 180 million T cells. The genetic ancestry cluster associated with self-reported Caucasian donors included around 76% of the roughly 400 genotyped donors. In an earlier analysis of 587 of the donors, high-throughput TCR beta sequencing was used to judge whether each TCR beta V gene segment behaved as functional or pseudogenic. An early release that covered 500 to 800 HLA-typed donors contained about 300 gigabases of sequencing data and around 85 million unique TCR sequences. The number of donors typed differed by locus, with roughly 629-640 for A, B, C, DRB1 and DQB1, more than 500 for DQA1, 600 to 610 for DPA1, and some 440 for DPB1. Among 300 to 450 genotyped donors of the cohort, an average of around 240,000 unique TCR beta nucleotide sequences were sequenced per donor, 15% to 20% of them non-productive. The study combined high-throughput TCR immunosequencing, statistical association of individual TCRs with disease status, and machine learning to predict cytomegalovirus infection status. Donor age, sex, ethnicity and CMV serostatus were compiled alongside the repertoire data. Rather than using new phenotypic data, the later analysis identified candidate immune exposures from TCR beta sequences and from how often those sequences occurred across donors. Along with the roughly 710-subject first cohort, a separate validation cohort of around 120 different subjects was used. HLA typing covered class I and class II loci at four-digit resolution. The study aimed to test whether signatures of past pathogen exposure could be identified by cataloging public T cell receptors. Five DR-DQ haplotypes were treated as single units for association and clustering because of strong linkage in the cohort. All discovery cohort repertoires had been generated on a single sequencing platform. The T cell repertoires of 666 subjects were profiled by immunosequencing and related to cytomegalovirus serostatus. In a later genetic analysis, genome-wide SNP genotypes for about 65% of the roughly 700 donors were used, and that subset was treated as a discovery cohort. A later analysis re-analyzed previously published TCR beta repertoires from roughly 690 donors and added high-resolution HLA genotyping to study TCR occurrence patterns.

The study at large found these results: The presence/absence analyses assumed that sequencing depth was roughly uniform across donors, and that assumption may not be true. When HLA alleles, especially DR and DQ, strongly co-occurred, TCR associations were difficult to assign to individual alleles. Three of the identified cytomegalovirus-associated TCR beta chains were confirmed in vitro to be specific for cytomegalovirus antigens. At a false discovery rate of 0.05, a later analysis linked around 15,000 TCR beta sequences to specific HLA alleles. Because HLA typing was unavailable for some donors at each locus, only the typed subset was used in association tests. In a later genetic analysis, a missense DCLRE1C variant was associated with V-gene and J-gene trimming of TCR beta chains, and the association was replicated in an independent cohort. Over 15 rarely observed V segments, including chromosome 9 orphons, were excluded from the earlier analysis of approximately 500 of the donors because counts were too low. In a later analysis, HLA-associated TCR beta chains showed more clonal expansion and lower generation probabilities than non-associated chains that were equally common. Correlated functional status among segregating V segments might reflect linkage disequilibrium, but an unknown experimental factor could not be ruled out. CMV serostatus was the only immune exposure information available for the cohort. In a later analysis, most CMV-associated TCR beta chains were found to appear HLA-restricted, with HLA associations seemingly driven largely by CMV exposure. The authors suggested that the approach could potentially be generalized to other disease states and immunological phenotypes. This cohort had only TCR beta chains sequenced, and the lack of alpha or paired-chain data limited which features could be detected. The classifier was reported to diagnose cytomegalovirus status with high specificity and sensitivity in both the original and validation cohorts. A group of highly shared sequence variants was considered likely to be a technical artifact of the sequencing pipeline. The study gave a list of 150 to 200 TCR beta chains associated with cytomegalovirus. Across donors, most TCR sequences were observed very rarely, whereas some public TCRs were present in many individuals. According to a later analysis, parvovirus B19, influenza, CMV and Epstein-Barr virus appeared linked to several top co-occurrence clusters. Some IMGT-functional V segments, including TRBV6-2 and TRBV6-3, could not be told apart with the 87-base-pair reads, so those segments were excluded. According to a later analysis, TCR association rates differed among HLA loci, with DRB1 alleles showing the most associated TCRs and HLA-C alleles showing the fewest. Broadly in line with IMGT annotations, most TCR beta V segments showed up in productive rearrangements about 87% or about 30% of the time in an earlier analysis of a few hundred of the donors. A further reported finding was that TCR beta sequences accurately predicted the HLA-A and HLA-B alleles for most subjects in the first cohort. A later genetic analysis reported fewer N-insertions in productive TCRs among donors in an Asian-associated ancestry cluster than the approximately 700-donor mean.

The cohort was made up of around 720 healthy bone marrow donors. Cohort members were all nominally healthy when sampled, although unrecorded immune exposures were likely present. CMV serostatus was positive for 250 to 300 and negative for about 50% of the roughly 700 cohort members, and was not recorded for this donor. Every donor gave a peripheral blood sample, and the peripheral blood mononuclear cells from that sample were used for TCR beta sequencing. The Qiagen DNeasy Blood Extraction Kit was used to extract genomic DNA from the blood cell samples. CDR1 and CDR2 are read off the germline V gene (reference sequence) as SGHKS and YYEKEE. The CDR3 numbers 15 residues from cysteine through phenylalanine. Kept here is only the CDR3 DNA, which spans 45 bases and is read in frame from base 1. V loses 4 bases of germline sequence and J loses 3 bases, and the interval between the two ends is 13 bases.

The protocol used for the library was the immunoSEQ multiplex PCR assay. The multiplex PCR relied on a mix of 60 forward primers for TCR Vbeta segments and 13 reverse primers for TCR Jbeta segments. The CDR3 region of rearranged TCR beta genes was amplified from genomic DNA with a multiplex PCR assay. The Illumina HiSeq System was used to sequence the amplified TCR beta libraries as 87-base-pair reads. The authors' analysis ran thus. A later analysis counted about 80 million unique TCR beta chains across the 650 to 700 repertoires, and approximately 11 million of these chains were shared by at least two donors. To remove PCR and sequencing errors, raw reads were error-corrected and collapsed into unique sequences using a nearest-neighbor algorithm that merged closely related sequences. Alignment of CDR3 sequences to IMGT reference sequences was used to assign V, D and J gene segments. For a sequence to be retained, at least a six-nucleotide match to both a V gene segment and a J gene segment was required. Rearrangements were called productive when the CDR3 lacked stop codons and stayed in frame with V and J; all others were non-productive. CDR3 was defined according to IMGT convention as the region running from the second conserved V-encoded cysteine to the conserved J-encoded phenylalanine. The earlier analysis of 500 to 600 of the donors excluded sequences that lacked an unambiguous match to a single V gene segment. In an earlier analysis of 500 to 750 of the donors, V segments were called functional above 56.7% productive rearrangements and were called segregating when the between-donor standard deviation exceeded 5%. To diagnose cytomegalovirus status from the catalog of TCR beta chain sequences, a statistical classification framework was built. In a later analysis, TCR nucleotide sequences were compared against IMGT/GENE-DB human TR gene sequences so that V and J genes could be assigned. The TCRdist pipeline was used in a later analysis to assign CDR3 sequences and most-parsimonious VDJ recombination scenarios. In a later analysis, each TCR beta chain was defined by its CDR3 amino acid sequence together with its V-gene family, and reads lacking a unique V-gene family were excluded. A later analysis removed roughly 590 highly shared, low-generation-probability nucleotide sequences to deal with suspected cross-contamination and a sequencing artifact. In a later analysis, a clonal expansion index for each public chain was calculated from normalized within-repertoire ranks of inferred template counts. In a later analysis, generation probabilities were computed using a VDJ recombination model fitted to out-of-frame rearrangements, and the results were checked against IGoR. A later analysis scored TCR-TCR, TCR-HLA and TCR-CMV co-occurrence with hypergeometric tests, applying a repertoire-size bias correction to TCR pairs. A later analysis estimated false discovery rates by permuting HLA or CMV assignments 20 times. A later analysis grouped co-occurring TCRs with DBSCAN, adding TCRdist sequence similarity when clustering within HLA-allele-positive subsets. Co-occurrence clustering excluded repertoires with fewer than 30,000 or more than 120,000 public chains, plus five with anomalous nucleotide sharing. TCRdb obtained this table from immuneACCESS and retained in-frame rearrangements with V and J assigned. These tables miss some clones; where compared with another copy, unresolved V genes account for less than half of the shortfall, and the remainder is unexplained. That table supplies the V and J calls and clone size; D and trimming were determined from the DNA. The sample has 200,000 to 250,000 clones on record, more than 75% of them singletons. The top ten clonotypes cover 1% to 1.5% of the sample.

Sequencing input: PBMCs. This receptor was identified in a human donor in good health. In this chain, TRBV5-5 is recombined with TRBJ2-2; a weak D assignment points to TRBD1 (5 bases agree). CDR3 region: CASSAHRIDTGELFF. Here is the DNA: TGTGCCAGCAGCGCACACAGGATAGACACCGGGGAGCTGTTTTTT.